The 23 T cell receptor beta chains below were found in one sample sequenced in a study of blood T cell repertoires in COVID-19. Using immunoSEQ multiplex PCR, the repertoire was profiled, and TCRdb retains in-frame clones only, with some absent. The sample holds 200,000 or so clones; 80% to 90% are singletons and the top ten take approximately 3.5%. Sequences were obtained from PBMCs or T cells enriched from blood (not recorded which). The receptors shown here come from a woman aged 18 to 35 in a cohort exposed to, infected with or recovered from COVID-19 (not recorded which).

This chain links TRBV20-1 with TRBJ1-1; D gene unclear. The CDR3 loop spans 11 amino acids. With 3 bases removed from V and 3 bases from J, the gap between germline ends came to 5 bases. Germline V gene data show CDR1 as DFQATT and CDR2 as SNEGSKA (reference sequence). In DNA, the CDR3 is TGCAGTGCTAGCAGGCACACTGAAGCTTTCTTT. It specifies CSASRHTEAFF.

This clone was seen once. The chain joins TRBV30 to TRBJ2-5, with 10 bases that match TRBD2. Germline CDR1 GTSNPN, CDR2 SVGIG (reference sequence). The CDR3 is 16 residues long. Trimming took 8 bases from V and 4 from J; bases not matched to a gene: 16. The CDR3 sequence is CAGHYSGRRGGETQYF. In DNA form, the CDR3 reads TGTGCCGGACACTATAGCGGGAGGAGGGGAGGAGAGACCCAGTACTTC. The variable domain in full, completed from reference TRBV30 and TRBJ2-5, reads SQTIHQWPATLVQPVGSPLSLECTVEGTSNPNLYWYRQAAGRGLQLLFYSVGIGQISSEVPQNLSASRPQDRQFILSSKKLLLSDSGFYLCAGHYSGRRGGETQYFGPGTRLLVL.

The gene calls are TRBV5-1 and TRBJ2-7; D not resolved. This CDR3 spans 13 amino acids. Germline CDR1 is SGHRS and CDR2 is YFSETQ. V was shortened by 0 bases and J by 4 bases, with 8 bases between the two germline ends. The CDR3 sequence is CASSLAEVYEQYF. The CDR3, as DNA: TGCGCCAGCAGCTTGGCAGAGGTTTACGAGCAGTACTTC. The entire variable domain, with the rest obtained from reference TRBV5-1 and TRBJ2-7, is as follows: KAGVTQTPRYLIKTRGQQVTLSCSPISGHRSVSWYQQTPGQGLQFLFEYFSETQRNKGNFPGRFSGRQFSNSRSEMNVSTLELGDSALYLCASSLAEVYEQYFGPGTRLTVT.

The J gene is TRBJ2-7, the V gene TRBV5-4; the match to TRBD2 covers 12 bases. The CDR3 runs to 13 residues. CDR1 SGHNT and CDR2 YYREEE come from the germline V gene (reference sequence). Trimming took 3 bases from V and 10 from J; bases not matched to a gene: 5. The CDR3 DNA follows: TGTGCCAGCAGCTCCGGACTAGCGGGAAATCAGTACTTC. Its protein product is CASSSGLAGNQYF.

CDR3 amino acids: CASSPAYNSPLHF. In DNA form, the CDR3 reads TGTGCCAGCAGTCCCGCCTATAATTCACCCCTCCACTTT. This chain joins TRBV27 and TRBJ1-6; D is uncertain. Germline V CDR1 and CDR2: MNHEY, SMNVEV (reference sequence). V lost 5 bases, J lost 2 bases, and 4 bases lay in between. The CDR3 is 13 residues long.

The V gene is TRBV7-3, the J gene TRBJ1-1; possibly TRBD1 for D (5 bases). Trimming pared 4 bases from V and 4 bases from J, leaving 10 bases between. The CDR3 is made up of 13 amino acids. Germline values: CDR1 SGHTA, CDR2 FQGTGA. The CDR3 DNA sequence: TGTGCCAGCAGCTCCAATCAGGGCACTGAAGCTTTCTTT. Its translation: CASSSNQGTEAFF.

The chain combines TRBV5-4 with TRBJ2-3; TRBD2 is a possible D gene (5 bases). V was cut by 4 bases and J by 1 base, with 13 bases left in between. The CDR3 is 15 amino acids. Germline-derived CDR1 and CDR2 are SGHNT and YYREEE (reference sequence). DNA of the CDR3: TGTGCCAGCAGCCCCATGGGAGAGCGCACAGATACGCAGTATTTT. Translation gives CASSPMGERTDTQYF.

The count of this clone is one. This rearrangement joins TRBV14 to TRBJ2-3; tentatively, D is TRBD2 (6 bases). This CDR3 has 19 amino acids. With 0 bases removed from V and 2 bases from J, the gap between germline ends came to 21 bases. From germline, CDR1 is SGHDN and CDR2 FVKESK. The CDR3 spells CASSQDFILEGEDTDTQYF. CDR3 DNA: TGTGCCAGCAGCCAAGATTTTATATTGGAGGGAGAGGACACAGATACGCAGTATTTT.

The chain combines TRBV24-1 with TRBJ2-5; 7 bases line up with TRBD1. V dropped 3 bases and J dropped 2; count of bases not matched to a gene: 5. CDR1 KGHDR and CDR2 SFDVKD come from the germline V gene. The CDR3 extends over 15 amino acids. CDR3 DNA: TGTGCCACCAGTGATACCCGGGACAGTCAAGAGACCCAGTACTTC. It translates to CATSDTRDSQETQYF.

The chain employs TRBV7-2 and TRBJ1-1, with D uncertain. Germline loops: CDR1 SGHTA, CDR2 FQGNSA. This CDR3 is 13 amino acids long. The V end lost 2 bases, the J end lost 6 bases, and 10 bases lay between the germline ends. The CDR3 region has the DNA TGTGCCAGCAGCTTATTTATCCGGGCTGAAGCTTTCTTT. It specifies CASSLFIRAEAFF.

DNA for the CDR3: TGTGCCAGCAGCCGTGGACAGGGGGCGTTGGAGTTCTTC. It translates to CASSRGQGALEFF. The gene calls are TRBV6-5 and TRBJ2-1; 11 bases line up with TRBD1. The CDR3 loop spans 13 amino acids. The germline V gene has CDR1 MNHEY and CDR2 SVGAGI. J lost 14 bases, V lost 6 bases, and 9 bases had no gene match.

The chain has TRBV19 and TRBJ1-3, with 7 bases aligning to TRBD1. The length of the CDR3 is 15 residues. Trimming removed 3 bases from V and 5 bases from J; junction bases left unmatched: 7. Germline V lookup: CDR1 LNHDA, CDR2 SQIVND (reference sequence). The CDR3 here is CASSIEGGLRNTIYF. CDR3 DNA: TGTGCCAGTAGTATTGAAGGGGGCTTAAGAAACACCATATATTTT.

This clone was detected only a few times. This rearrangement joins TRBV4-2 to TRBJ1-2; D call uncertain. This CDR3 is 13 amino acids long. The germline CDR1 and CDR2 sequences are LGHNA and YNFKEQ. Between the trimmed V and J ends, which lost 0 bases and 4 bases, there was a span of 6 bases. The chain's CDR3 is CASSQERVYGYTF. DNA for the CDR3: TGTGCCAGCAGCCAAGAGAGGGTCTATGGCTACACCTTC.

The chain employs TRBV7-6 and TRBJ2-7; 7 bases agree with TRBD2. The CDR3 covers 16 residues. Germline V gives CDR1 SGHVS, CDR2 FNYEAQ. With 5 bases clipped from V and 1 base from J, the junction kept 11 bases outside the gene matches. The CDR3 nucleotides are TGTGCCAGCAGCCCGGGGGGAGGGCTGGGGTCCTACGAGCAGTACTTC. Translating gives CASSPGGGLGSYEQYF.

This chain joins TRBV29-1 and TRBJ2-1, with TRBD2 identical over 15 bases. Trimming took 6 bases from V and 6 from J; bases not matched to a gene: 3. The CDR3 is 14 amino acids. Germline V gene sequence: CDR1 SQVTM, CDR2 ANQGSEA. The CDR3 region has the DNA TGCAGCGTGGGACTAGCGGGGGGACCCAATGAGCAGTTCTTC. This translates into CSVGLAGGPNEQFF.

The rearrangement joins TRBV5-4 to TRBJ2-2; 16 bases fit TRBD2. The V gene end was trimmed by 3 bases and the J gene end by 4 bases; junction bases not matched to a gene: 6. Germline CDR1 SGHNT, CDR2 YYREEE (reference sequence). The CDR3 consists of 18 residues. CDR3 amino acids: CASSSGTSGRGSTGELFF. The CDR3 nucleotides are TGTGCCAGCAGCTCAGGGACTAGCGGGAGGGGTAGCACCGGGGAGCTGTTTTTT.

The V gene is TRBV6-5, the J gene TRBJ2-3, with D possibly TRBD2 on 6 matching bases. This CDR3 has 15 residues. The V end was cut by 4 bases, the J end by 1 base, with 12 bases between. Per germline, CDR1 MNHEY and CDR2 SVGAGI. The CDR3, as DNA: TGTGCCAGCAGTTCAAGGGACTCCCGCACAGATACGCAGTATTTT. This gives the protein CASSSRDSRTDTQYF.

This sequence joins TRBV29-1 and TRBJ1-2, with D unresolved. The CDR3 runs to 15 residues. CDR1 and CDR2 from the germline V gene are SQVTM and ANQGSEA. Trimming took 6 bases from V and 1 from J, leaving 18 bases between them. The CDR3 is CSVSRSQSFNYGYTF. CDR3 sequence (DNA): TGCAGCGTCTCAAGGAGTCAAAGTTTTAACTATGGCTACACCTTC.

In its sample, this clone was seen once. V and J are TRBV27 and TRBJ2-2, with D perhaps TRBD2 (5 bases). Germline values: CDR1 MNHEY, CDR2 SMNVEV (reference sequence). The V and J ends lost 2 bases and 7 bases respectively, with 5 bases between them. The length of the CDR3 is 12 residues. The CDR3 loop is CASSLGGGELFF. The CDR3 nucleotides read TGTGCCAGCAGTTTAGGAGGCGGGGAGCTGTTTTTT.

The chain combines TRBV5-1 with TRBJ2-7, with TRBD2 matching over 9 bases. This CDR3 region has 15 residues. The junction had 6 bases not matched to a gene; V was cut back by 4 bases and J by 1 base. Germline loops: CDR1 SGHRS, CDR2 YFSETQ. The CDR3, as DNA: TGCGCCAGCAGCATTGGGACTAGCCGATCCTACGAGCAGTACTTC. Amino acid sequence: CASSIGTSRSYEQYF.

V usage is TRBV5-1 and J usage is TRBJ2-2; TRBD2 matches 8 bases. This CDR3 contains 16 residues. After removal of 0 bases from V and 7 bases from J, the junction contained 8 bases not matched to a gene. CDR1 and CDR2 from the germline V gene are SGHRS and YFSETQ. The CDR3 reads CASSLVGGGPIGELFF. CDR3 bases: TGCGCCAGCAGCTTGGTAGGCGGGGGGCCCATCGGGGAGCTGTTTTTT.

As DNA, the CDR3 is TGTGCCAGCCGCGGGGATACCGGGGAGCTGTTTTTT. This codes for CASRGDTGELFF. This chain joins TRBV28 and TRBJ2-2, with TRBD2 as a possible D gene (6 bases). The length of the CDR3 is 12 residues. Trimming took 8 bases from V and 5 from J, leaving 9 bases between them. Germline lookup yields CDR1 MDHEN and CDR2 SYDVKM.

The rearrangement links TRBV7-8 to TRBJ1-4, with D tentatively TRBD1 (5 bases). The CDR3 length is 14 residues. V lost 7 bases, J lost 8 bases, and 17 bases lay in between. From germline, CDR1 is SGHVS and CDR2 FQNEAQ. The CDR3 spells CASKPDSFGEKLFF. The CDR3 DNA reads TGTGCCAGCAAACCCGACAGTTTCGGAGAAAAACTGTTTTTT.